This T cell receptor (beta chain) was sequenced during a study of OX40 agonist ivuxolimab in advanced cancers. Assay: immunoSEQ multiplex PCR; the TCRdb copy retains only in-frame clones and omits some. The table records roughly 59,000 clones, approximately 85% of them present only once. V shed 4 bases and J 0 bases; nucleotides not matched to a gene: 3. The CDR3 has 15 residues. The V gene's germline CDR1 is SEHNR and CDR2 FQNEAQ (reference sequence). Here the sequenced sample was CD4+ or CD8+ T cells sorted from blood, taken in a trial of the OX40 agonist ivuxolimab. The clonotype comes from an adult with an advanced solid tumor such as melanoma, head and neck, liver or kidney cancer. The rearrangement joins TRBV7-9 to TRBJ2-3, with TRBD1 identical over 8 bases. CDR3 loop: CASSSWTGSTDTQYF. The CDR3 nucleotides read TGTGCCAGCAGCTCCTGGACAGGGAGCACAGATACGCAGTATTTT.